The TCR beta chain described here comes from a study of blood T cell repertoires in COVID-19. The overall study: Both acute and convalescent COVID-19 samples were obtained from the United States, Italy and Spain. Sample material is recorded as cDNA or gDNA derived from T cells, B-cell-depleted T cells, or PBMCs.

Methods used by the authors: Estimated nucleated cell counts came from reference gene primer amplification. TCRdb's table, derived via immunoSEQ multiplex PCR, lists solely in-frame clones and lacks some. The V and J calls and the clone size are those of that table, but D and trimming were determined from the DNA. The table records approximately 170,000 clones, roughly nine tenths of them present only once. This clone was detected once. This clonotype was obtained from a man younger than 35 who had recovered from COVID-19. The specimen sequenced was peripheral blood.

This CDR3 reads CASSLGGLGYGYTF. The CDR3 nucleotides are TGTGCCAGCAGCTTAGGTGGGCTCGGCTATGGCTACACCTTC. This rearrangement joins TRBV7-2 to TRBJ1-2, with unresolved D. The CDR3 is made up of 14 amino acids. Germline V CDR1 and CDR2: SGHTA, FQGNSA. The V end was cut by 1 base, the J end by 4 bases, with 10 bases between.